This T cell receptor (beta chain) derives from a study of memory CD4+ T cells and cytomegalovirus serostatus (dated by TCRdb to between 2019 and 2020). As for the study more broadly: The cohort included around 35 healthy adults from Belgium, of whom 9 were CMV seropositive and 24 were CMV seronegative. To replicate a published TCR-based CMV serostatus classifier, the researchers sequenced the CD4+ memory TCRbeta repertoires of a Belgian cohort whose cytomegalovirus serostatus was known. Broad study findings and their caveats: Among the approximately 160 previously reported CMV-associated TCRbeta sequences, some 70 showed up in the CD4+ memory repertoires, with each one found in between one and five individuals. A median bootstrapped AUC of around 0.94 with a 95% CI of 0.76-1.00 was achieved on the Belgian cohort by the original-framework classifier. Only CD4+CD45RO+ memory cells were sequenced, in contrast to the original study, in which naive and memory CD4+ and CD8+ populations were covered. CMV serostatus prediction reached a median bootstrapped AUC of approximately 0.95 with the original framework and approximately 0.92 with a US-trained random forest. Results were interpreted as suggesting that the CMV-associated TCR signature is largely present in the CD4+ memory repertoire.

A FACSAria II was used to sort memory CD4+ T cells, defined as single viable CD3+CD4+CD8-CD45RO+ cells. CMV serostatus was determined using a Roche Elecsys assay that detects serum IgG against CMV pp150, pp28, p38 and p52. After thawing, total CD4+ T cells were enriched by positive selection with CD4 magnetic microbeads. Samples originated from another study that specifically interrogated the CD4+ T cell memory repertoire. Peripheral blood mononuclear cells were isolated and cryopreserved according to standard operating procedures, and serum was stored at -80 degrees C. Staining used CD3-PerCP (BW264/56), CD4-APC (RPA-T4), CD45RO-PE (UCHT1) and CD8-Pacific Orange (3B5) antibodies, with Sytox blue excluding non-viable cells. From a lookup of the germline V gene, CDR1 and CDR2 are MDHEN and SYDVKM. The trim is 2 bases for V and 4 bases for J, with a gap of 5 bases between the germline ends. The CDR3 holds 12 amino acids from the cysteine to the phenylalanine. Solely the CDR3 DNA is kept, with 36 bases framed from the first base.

Genomic DNA was extracted from sorted cells with the Quick-DNA Microprep Kit. TCRbeta DNA was amplified with the immunoSEQ hsTCRbeta kit following the manufacturer's protocol. TCRbeta libraries were sequenced on an Illumina MiSeq instrument. From the authors' description of their analysis: Following removal of out-of-frame sequences, more than 2,000,000 distinct TCRbeta sequences were retained, with an average of roughly 71,000 per individual. Each individual was scored by the count of roughly 160 previously reported CMV-associated TCRbeta sequences and the total productive distinct TCRbeta count. A beta-binomial model was reimplemented in Python, and random forests from scikit-learn, run with default parameters, were trained on data from the US cohort. Classifier performance on the Belgian cohort was summarized as median AUC with percentile confidence intervals over 10,000 bootstrap iterations. As stored in TCRdb, this immuneACCESS dataset retains in-frame rearrangements with V and J assigned. A fraction of the clones does not appear; measured against another copy, unresolved V genes explain less than half of the discrepancy, and the remainder lacks a known reason. V and J calls and clone size come straight from that table; D and trimming were deduced from the DNA. The sample contains tens of thousands of clones, about 71% of them found a single time. 1% of the sample is held by the ten biggest clonotypes.

Details on this clone: Its recognized antigen is unknown. Base qualities are not recorded, but no much larger clone differs from it by a single base.

The clonotype comes from an adult in good health and CMV-seronegative. Sequencing was done on a sample of memory CD4+ T cells from blood. Recombination joined TRBV28 with TRBJ1-2, with no reliable assignment of the D segment. The nucleotide sequence reads TGTGCCAGCAGTTTAGGATCCTATGGCTACACCTTC. This gives the protein CASSLGSYGYTF.